These T cell receptor beta chains were read from a single sample in a study of cytomegalovirus exposure and HLA in healthy donors. The repertoire was sequenced with immunoSEQ multiplex PCR; TCRdb's copy has only in-frame clones and lacks some. The data contain about 140,000 clones, 83% of them singletons. Sequenced input: PBMCs. All receptors come from a man in his forties or fifties in good health and CMV-seronegative. CDR3s leave out the opening cysteine and the closing phenylalanine or tryptophan.

v_call: TRBV27
cdr3_aa: ASSLHWDRGVSSPLH

v_call: TRBV6-5
cdr3_aa: ASKIDRTGANVLT

v_call: TRBV4-3
cdr3_aa: ASSQGWAGVHEQY

v_call: TRBV4-3
cdr3_aa: ASSQDTSGNYEQY

v_call: TRBV7-6
cdr3_aa: ASSLARVMRERPGDTQY

v_call: TRBV19
cdr3_aa: ASSPTYLNTEAF

v_call: TRBV5-1
cdr3_aa: ASSSLGGAGQPQH

v_call: TRBV9
cdr3_aa: ASSVGVPGQSTDTQY

v_call: TRBV30
cdr3_aa: AWRKGGGAYNEQF

v_call: TRBV7-3
cdr3_aa: ASSYSGTGGTTGELF

v_call: TRBV7-9
cdr3_aa: AGGRGSSYNEQF

v_call: TRBV16
cdr3_aa: ASSQGTATRYNEQF

v_call: TRBV5-1
cdr3_aa: ASSFGRTGENTEAF

v_call: TRBV10-3
cdr3_aa: AISETRTSGGNEQF

v_call: TRBV11-3
cdr3_aa: ASSQGSSYNEQF

v_call: TRBV19
cdr3_aa: ASKGTSSVIETQY

v_call: TRBV27
cdr3_aa: ASCLTGGGYEQY

v_call: TRBV9
cdr3_aa: ASSQGQYTEAF

v_call: TRBV29-1
cdr3_aa: SSGIGGPYNEQF

v_call: TRBV2
cdr3_aa: ASSDQGAITAF

v_call: TRBV5-1
cdr3_aa: ASSLEGSGSVNTGELF

v_call: TRBV5-6
cdr3_aa: ASNAPSAQSYEQY

v_call: TRBV7-9
cdr3_aa: ASSLALQESFGGYT

v_call: TRBV6-5
cdr3_aa: ASSPGQGTGELF

v_call: TRBV2
cdr3_aa: ASSDDRALSYEQY

v_call: TRBV29-1
cdr3_aa: SVLGAGDQPQH

v_call: TRBV5-6
cdr3_aa: ASRYRTAYTEAF

v_call: TRBV6-6
cdr3_aa: ASSWDLGSYEQY

v_call: TRBV15
cdr3_aa: ATSRERHSNQPQH

v_call: TRBV27
cdr3_aa: ASSSGGSSYEQY

v_call: TRBV11-2
cdr3_aa: ASSLGQGNGQPQH

v_call: TRBV6-5
cdr3_aa: ASSPTGGGYNEQF

v_call: TRBV7-9
cdr3_aa: ASSGQSYIGETQY

v_call: TRBV18
cdr3_aa: ASLAGDRPYEQY

v_call: TRBV6-1
cdr3_aa: ASSELAGTYNEQF

v_call: TRBV5-1
cdr3_aa: ASSLQGSYEQY

v_call: TRBV7-2
cdr3_aa: ASSLRGLAETDTQY

v_call: TRBV5-1
cdr3_aa: ASSSRLAGGSNEQF

v_call: TRBV9
cdr3_aa: ASSVSGTAYEQY

v_call: TRBV5-6
cdr3_aa: ASSTGTSGHEQF

v_call: TRBV2
cdr3_aa: ASASGGRETQY

v_call: TRBV2
cdr3_aa: ASSDLSYNEQF

v_call: TRBV18
cdr3_aa: ASSPPGTATNYGYT

v_call: TRBV5-1
cdr3_aa: ASSLDNLTGGDYGYT

v_call: TRBV7-9
cdr3_aa: ASSHPTSGRNYEQY

v_call: TRBV18
cdr3_aa: ASSPPGQVTNEKLF

v_call: TRBV6-5
cdr3_aa: ASSYRTGLGTEAF

v_call: TRBV7-2
cdr3_aa: ASSRGLLYNEQF

v_call: TRBV9
cdr3_aa: ASSEGQLSIGGYT